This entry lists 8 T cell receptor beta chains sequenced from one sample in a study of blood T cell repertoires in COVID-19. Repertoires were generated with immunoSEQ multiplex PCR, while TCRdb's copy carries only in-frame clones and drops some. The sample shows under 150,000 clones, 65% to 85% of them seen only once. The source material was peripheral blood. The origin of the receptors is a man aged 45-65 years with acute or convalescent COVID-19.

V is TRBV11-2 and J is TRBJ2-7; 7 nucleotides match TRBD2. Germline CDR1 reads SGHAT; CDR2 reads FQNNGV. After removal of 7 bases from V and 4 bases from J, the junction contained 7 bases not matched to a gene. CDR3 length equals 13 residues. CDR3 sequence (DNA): TGTGCCAGCACCAAGGGCGGGGGTTACGAGCAGTACTTC. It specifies CASTKGGGYEQYF. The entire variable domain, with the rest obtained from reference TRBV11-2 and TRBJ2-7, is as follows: EAGVAQSPRYKIIEKRQSVAFWCNPISGHATLYWYQQILGQGPKLLIQFQNNGVVDDSQLPKDRFSAERLKGVDSTLKIQPAKLEDSAVYLCASTKGGGYEQYFGPGTRLTVT.

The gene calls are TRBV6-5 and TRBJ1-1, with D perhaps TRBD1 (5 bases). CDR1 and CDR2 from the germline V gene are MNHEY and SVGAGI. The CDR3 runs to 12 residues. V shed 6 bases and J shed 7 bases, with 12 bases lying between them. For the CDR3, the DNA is TGTGCCAGCAGCCCCACCAGGGATGAAGCTTTCTTT. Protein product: CASSPTRDEAFF.

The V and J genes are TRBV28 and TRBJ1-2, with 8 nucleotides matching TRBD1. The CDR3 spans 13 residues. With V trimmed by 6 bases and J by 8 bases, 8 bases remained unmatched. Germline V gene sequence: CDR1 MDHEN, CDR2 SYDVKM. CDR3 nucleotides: TGTGCCAGCAGCCGACAGGGGACTGGGGGCTACACCTTC. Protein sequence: CASSRQGTGGYTF.

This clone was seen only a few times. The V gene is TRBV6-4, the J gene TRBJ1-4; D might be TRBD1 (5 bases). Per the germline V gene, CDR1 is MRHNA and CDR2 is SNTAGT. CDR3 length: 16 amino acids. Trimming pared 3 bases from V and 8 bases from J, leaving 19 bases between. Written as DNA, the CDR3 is TGTGCCAGCAGTGAAGTGAATTCAGGGATGAGGGAAAAACTGTTTTTT. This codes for CASSEVNSGMREKLFF.

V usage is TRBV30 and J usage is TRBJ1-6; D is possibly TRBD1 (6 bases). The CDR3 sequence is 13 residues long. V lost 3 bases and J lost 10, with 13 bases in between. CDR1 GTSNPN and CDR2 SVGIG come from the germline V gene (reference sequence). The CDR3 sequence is CAWRNRVLSPLHF. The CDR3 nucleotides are TGTGCCTGGAGGAACAGGGTTTTGTCACCCCTCCACTTT.

CDR3 sequence reads: CASSPRGLANEKLFF. DNA for the CDR3: TGTGCCAGCAGCCCCAGGGGGTTGGCTAATGAAAAACTGTTTTTT. This rearrangement joins TRBV5-5 to TRBJ1-4; 7 bases align to TRBD1. Germline V gene sequence: CDR1 SGHKS, CDR2 YYEKEE (reference sequence). Germline trimming cut 4 bases from V and 3 bases from J; bases unmatched to any gene: 6. The CDR3 extends over 15 amino acids.

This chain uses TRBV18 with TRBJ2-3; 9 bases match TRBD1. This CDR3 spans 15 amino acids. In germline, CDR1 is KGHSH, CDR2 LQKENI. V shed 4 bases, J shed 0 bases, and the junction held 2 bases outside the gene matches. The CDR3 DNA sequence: TGTGCCAGCTCACGCGGGACAGGGAGCACAGATACGCAGTATTTT. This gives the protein CASSRGTGSTDTQYF.

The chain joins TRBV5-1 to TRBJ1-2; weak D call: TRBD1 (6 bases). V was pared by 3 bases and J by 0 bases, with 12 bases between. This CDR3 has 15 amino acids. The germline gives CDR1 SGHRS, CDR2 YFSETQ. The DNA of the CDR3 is TGCGCCAGCAGCTCCCAGGGGCAAGCTAACTATGGCTACACCTTC. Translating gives CASSSQGQANYGYTF.